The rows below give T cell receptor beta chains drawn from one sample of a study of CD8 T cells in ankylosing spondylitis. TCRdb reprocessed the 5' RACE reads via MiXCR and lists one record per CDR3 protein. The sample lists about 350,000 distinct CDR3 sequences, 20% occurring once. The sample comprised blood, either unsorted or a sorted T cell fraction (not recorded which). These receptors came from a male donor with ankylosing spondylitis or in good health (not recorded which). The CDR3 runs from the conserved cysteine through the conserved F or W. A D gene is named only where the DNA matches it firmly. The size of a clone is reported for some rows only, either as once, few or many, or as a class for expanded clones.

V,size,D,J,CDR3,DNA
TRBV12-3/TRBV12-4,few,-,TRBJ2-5,CASSRNLDSQETQYF,TGTGCCAGCAGCCGAAACCTCGACAGCCAAGAGACCCAGTACTTC
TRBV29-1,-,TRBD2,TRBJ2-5,CSSPSGTQETQYF,TGCAGCAGCCCTAGCGGGACCCAAGAGACCCAGTACTTC
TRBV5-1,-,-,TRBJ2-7,CASSLEAYEQYF,TGCGCCAGCAGCTTGGAAGCCTACGAGCAGTACTTC
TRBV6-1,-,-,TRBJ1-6,CASSETQSNSPLHF,TGTGCCAGCAGTGAAACCCAGAGTAATTCACCCCTCCACTTT
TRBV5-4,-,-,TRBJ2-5,CASSLIGPAEETQYF,TGTGCCAGCAGCTTGATTGGCCCGGCGGAGGAGACCCAGTACTTC
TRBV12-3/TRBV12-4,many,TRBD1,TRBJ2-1,CASRPTGTGPYNEQFF,TGTGCCAGCAGACCAACCGGGACAGGACCTTACAATGAGCAGTTCTTC
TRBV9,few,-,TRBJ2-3,CASSVASISTDTQYF,TGTGCCAGCAGCGTAGCGTCCATTAGCACAGATACGCAGTATTTT
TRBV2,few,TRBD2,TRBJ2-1,CAVKTSGGTGNEQFF,TGTGCCGTCAAGACTAGCGGGGGGACGGGGAATGAGCAGTTCTTC
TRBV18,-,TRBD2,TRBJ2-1,CASSPGPTSPSNEQFF,TGTGCCAGCTCACCCGGCCCGACTAGCCCGAGCAATGAGCAGTTCTTC
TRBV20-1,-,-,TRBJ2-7,CSARFSSSYEQYF,TGCAGTGCTAGATTCTCGAGCTCCTACGAGCAGTACTTC
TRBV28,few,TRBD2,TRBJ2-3,CASSSLLGLAGGTPSTDTQYF,TGTGCCAGCAGTTCCCTTCTGGGACTAGCGGGGGGAACCCCTAGCACAGATACGCAGTATTTT
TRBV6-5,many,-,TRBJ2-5,CASSYPGGETQYF,TGTGCCAGCAGTTACCCCGGGGGAGAGACCCAGTACTTC
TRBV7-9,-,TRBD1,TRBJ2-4,CASSLRDSNIQYF,TGTGCCAGCAGCTTAAGGGACAGCAACATTCAGTACTTC
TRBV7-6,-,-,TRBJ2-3,CASSFERDPTWGDTQCF,TGTGCCAGCAGCTTCGAAAGGGACCCCACCTGGGGAGATACGCAGTGTTTT
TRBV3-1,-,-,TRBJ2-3,CASSQDIGAPDTQYF,TGTGCCAGCAGCCAAGATATAGGGGCGCCAGATACGCAGTATTTT
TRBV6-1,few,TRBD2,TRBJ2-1,CASRPLLGVAGDPYNEQFF,TGTGCCAGCAGACCCCTTTTAGGAGTAGCGGGGGACCCTTACAATGAGCAGTTCTTC
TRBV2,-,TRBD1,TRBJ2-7,CASSITGAYEQYF,TGTGCCAGCAGTATAACAGGGGCCTACGAGCAGTACTTC
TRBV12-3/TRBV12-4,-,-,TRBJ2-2,CATLRNTGELFF,TGTGCCACGCTAAGGAACACCGGGGAGCTGTTTTTT
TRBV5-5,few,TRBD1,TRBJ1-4,CASSLWISGGEEKLFF,TGTGCCAGCAGCTTGTGGATCTCAGGGGGCGAGGAAAAACTGTTTTTT
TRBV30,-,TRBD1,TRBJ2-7,CAWSGTGNYEQYF,TGTGCCTGGAGCGGGACAGGGAACTACGAGCAGTACTTC
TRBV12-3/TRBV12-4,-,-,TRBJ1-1,CASSLVAGRWTEAFF,TGTGCCAGCAGTTTAGTGGCAGGGCGATGGACTGAAGCTTTCTTT
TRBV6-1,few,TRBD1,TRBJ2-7,CASSTGAITYEQYF,TGTGCCAGCAGTACAGGGGCAATCACCTACGAGCAGTACTTC
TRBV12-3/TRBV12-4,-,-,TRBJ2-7,CASSDSYYEQYF,TGTGCCAGCAGTGACAGCTACTACGAGCAGTACTTC
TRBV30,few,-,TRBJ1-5,CAWRAYSNQPQHF,TGTGCCTGGAGGGCTTATAGCAATCAGCCCCAGCATTTT
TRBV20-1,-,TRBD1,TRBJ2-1,CSASGDSSYNEQFF,TGCAGTGCTAGCGGGGACAGCTCCTACAATGAGCAGTTCTTC
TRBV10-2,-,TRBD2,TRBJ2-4,CASTDRGGGKNIQYF,TGCGCCAGCACCGATCGGGGGGGAGGCAAAAACATTCAGTACTTC
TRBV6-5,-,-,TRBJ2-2,CASSYSGGAPGELFF,TGTGCCAGCAGTTACTCGGGGGGGGCCCCTGGGGAGCTGTTTTTT
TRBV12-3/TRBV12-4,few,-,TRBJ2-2,CASSLETWGSGELFF,TGTGCCAGCAGTTTAGAGACTTGGGGGTCCGGGGAGCTGTTTTTT
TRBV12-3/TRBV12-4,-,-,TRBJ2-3,CASRFDAGAASQYF,TGTGCCAGCAGATTCGACGCGGGCGCTGCATCGCAGTATTTT
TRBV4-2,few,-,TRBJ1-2,CASSLGDYGYTF,TGTGCCAGCAGCCTAGGGGACTATGGCTACACCTTC
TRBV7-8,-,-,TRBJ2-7,CASSLVSGQGYYEQYF,TGTGCCAGCAGCTTAGTATCTGGCCAGGGGTACTACGAGCAGTACTTC
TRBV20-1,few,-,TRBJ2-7,CSARDWREQDEQYF,TGCAGTGCTAGAGATTGGAGGGAACAGGACGAGCAGTACTTC
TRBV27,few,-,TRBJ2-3,CASSSGRAGTDTQYF,TGTGCCAGCAGTTCCGGACGAGCCGGCACAGATACGCAGTATTTT
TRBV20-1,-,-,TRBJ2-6,CSAQQDSGANVLTF,TGCAGTGCCCAACAGGACTCTGGGGCCAACGTCCTGACTTTC
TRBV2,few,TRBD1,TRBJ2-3,CASSEGQGLSTDTQYF,TGTGCCAGCAGTGAGGGACAGGGCCTTAGCACAGATACGCAGTATTTT
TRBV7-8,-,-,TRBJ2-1,CASSLAGRGNEQFF,TGTGCCAGCAGCTTAGCTGGACGGGGCAATGAGCAGTTCTTC
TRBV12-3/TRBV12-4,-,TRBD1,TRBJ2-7,CASSLRDRMYF,TGTGCCAGCAGTCTCCGGGACAGGATGTACTTC
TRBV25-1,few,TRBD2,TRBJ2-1,CASSEYPSGGASYNEQFF,TGTGCCAGCAGTGAATACCCTAGCGGGGGGGCCTCCTACAATGAGCAGTTCTTC
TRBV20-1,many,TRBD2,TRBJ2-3,CSARDSERGQDTQYF,TGCAGTGCTAGAGATAGCGAGCGGGGCCAAGATACGCAGTATTTT
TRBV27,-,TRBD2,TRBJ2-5,CASSWIAGAQETQYF,TGTGCCAGCAGTTGGATAGCGGGGGCCCAAGAGACCCAGTACTTC
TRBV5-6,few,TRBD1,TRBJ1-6,CASSSSDRAGSPLHF,TGTGCCAGCAGCTCGTCCGACAGGGCCGGGTCACCCCTCCACTTT
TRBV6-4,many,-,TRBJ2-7,CATRGRVSSTSYEQYF,TGTGCCACCAGGGGGAGGGTTTCCTCCACCTCCTACGAGCAGTACTTC
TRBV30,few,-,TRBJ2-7,CAWSAGYEQYF,TGTGCCTGGAGCGCAGGGTACGAGCAGTACTTC
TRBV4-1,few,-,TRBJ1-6,CASSQDRWGFNSPLHF,TGCGCCAGCAGCCAAGATCGTTGGGGTTTCAATTCACCCCTCCACTTT
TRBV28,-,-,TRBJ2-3,CATDYRQRTDTQYF,TGTGCCACCGATTATCGACAGCGCACAGATACGCAGTATTTT
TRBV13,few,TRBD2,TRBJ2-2,CASSLGAGGPANTGELFF,TGTGCCAGCAGCTTAGGGGCGGGGGGACCCGCGAACACCGGGGAGCTGTTTTTT
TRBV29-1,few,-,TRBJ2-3,CSVEDTSTDTQYF,TGCAGCGTTGAAGATACTAGCACAGATACGCAGTATTTT
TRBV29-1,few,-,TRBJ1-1,CSAAFSVKGEAFF,TGCAGCGCGGCCTTCTCCGTAAAGGGTGAAGCTTTCTTT
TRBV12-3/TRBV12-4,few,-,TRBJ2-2,CASSSRLLAGELFF,TGTGCCAGCAGTTCTCGTCTCCTCGCCGGGGAGCTGTTTTTT
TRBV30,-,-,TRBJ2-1,CAWSTMRHEQFF,TGTGCCTGGAGTACCATGAGACATGAGCAGTTCTTC
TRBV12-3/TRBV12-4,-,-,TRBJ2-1,CASSLLGVVYNEQFF,TGTGCCAGCAGTTTATTAGGGGTTGTTTACAATGAGCAGTTCTTC
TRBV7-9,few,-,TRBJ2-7,CASSSDADNREQYF,TGTGCCAGCAGCTCCGATGCGGATAATCGCGAGCAGTACTTC
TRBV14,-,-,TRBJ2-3,CASSQEGSTQYF,TGTGCCAGCAGCCAAGAGGGGAGTACGCAGTATTTT
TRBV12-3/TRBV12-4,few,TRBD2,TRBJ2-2,CASSLASSGLTGELFF,TGTGCCAGCAGTTTAGCTTCTAGCGGGCTCACCGGGGAGCTGTTTTTT
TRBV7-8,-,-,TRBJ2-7,CASSLVGDYSYEQYF,TGTGCCAGCAGCCTAGTGGGGGATTACTCCTACGAGCAGTACTTC